This TCR beta chain came from a study of OX40 agonist ivuxolimab in advanced cancers. Study as a whole: Age averaged around 60 years (range roughly 23 to 79), and 82.7% were male.

About this clone: Antigen specificity is unknown.

Data came from immunoSEQ multiplex PCR; TCRdb stores just in-frame clones and leaves some out. The sample consists of about 61,000 clones, around 91% of them appearing once. With 0 bases removed from V and 0 bases from J, the gap between germline ends came to 9 bases. This CDR3 is 16 amino acids long. The germline CDR1 and CDR2 sequences are LGHNA and YSLEER. Study findings and constraints: The specificity for antigen of the expanded peripheral T cells was not determined.

The chain has TRBV4-3 and TRBJ2-1; maybe TRBD2 (5 bases). The sample here was CD4+ or CD8+ T cells sorted from blood, taken in a trial of the OX40 agonist ivuxolimab. The clonotype comes from an adult with an advanced solid tumor such as melanoma, head and neck, liver or kidney cancer. For the CDR3, the DNA is TGCGCCAGCAGCCAAGAGTCGGGAAGCTCCTACAATGAGCAGTTCTTC. It translates to CASSQESGSSYNEQFF.